The 16 T cell receptor beta chains below were found in one sample sequenced in a study of T cells in Graves' hyperthyroidism and ophthalmopathy. Amplification of TCR beta CDR3 regions used RNA as the template. Using the HTBI primer set, a first-round RT-PCR was run on the TCR CDR3. In TCRdb, the multiplex PCR reads were re-called with MiXCR into one record per CDR3 protein. The top ten clones hold over 35% of a sample with about 380,000 distinct CDR3 sequences, under 20% of them seen once. Sequenced material: blood. These receptors all come from a man between 18 and 35 years old with Graves' ophthalmopathy.

This clonotype was picked up many times. V and J are TRBV6-1 and TRBJ2-3, with D unclear. In germline, CDR1 is MNHNS, CDR2 SASEGT. The CDR3 has 14 amino acids. V lost 7 bases, J lost 2 bases, and 13 bases lay in between. The CDR3 nucleotides are TGTGCCAGCAAGTTTCGGCGGCTCACAGATACGCAGTATTTT. It is translated as CASKFRRLTDTQYF.

Only a few counts were recorded for this clonotype. This chain joins TRBV3-1 and TRBJ2-1; 10 positions match TRBD2. The germline CDR1 and CDR2 sequences are LGHDT and YNNKEL (reference sequence). Germline trimming cut 0 bases from V and 2 bases from J; bases unmatched to any gene: 4. The CDR3 extends over 17 amino acids. The CDR3 sequence: CASSQDGLAGAYNEQFF. The DNA of the CDR3 is TGTGCCAGCAGCCAAGACGGTCTAGCGGGGGCCTACAATGAGCAGTTCTTC.

The sample holds many counts of this clonotype. V usage is TRBV5-8 and J usage is TRBJ2-2; 14 nucleotides match TRBD2. CDR3 length: 16 amino acids. Germline V gene lookup returns CDR1 SGHTS and CDR2 YDEGEE. The trim removed 4 bases at V and 6 bases at J, leaving 5 bases unmatched. The CDR3 coding sequence is TGTGCCAGCAGCCGACAGACTAGCGGGGGGGCCGGGGAGCTGTTTTTT. It specifies CASSRQTSGGAGELFF. Full variable domain (remainder filled in from reference TRBV5-8 and TRBJ2-2): EAGVTQSPTHLIKTRGQQATLRCSPISGHTSVYWYQQALGLGLQFLLWYDEGEERNRGNFPPRFSGRQFPNYSSELNVNALELEDSALYLCASSRQTSGGAGELFFGEGSRLTVL.

This clonotype has ten or more counts. V and J are TRBV6-2 or TRBV6-3 and TRBJ2-7; possible D gene TRBD2, 5 bases. Germline CDR1 and CDR2: MNHEY and SVGEGT. The CDR3 has 15 residues. V was clipped by 4 bases and J by 4 bases, with 17 bases between them. The CDR3 here is CASSLLGTDGYEQYF. Here the CDR3 DNA reads TGTGCCAGCAGTTTACTAGGAACGGATGGTTACGAGCAGTACTTC.

This clonotype was counted many times. This sequence joins TRBV11-2 and TRBJ1-3; D not resolved. Germline assignment: CDR1 SGHAT and CDR2 FQNNGV. This CDR3 region has 16 residues. The V and J ends lost 1 base and 0 bases respectively, with 10 bases between them. DNA for the CDR3: TGTGCCAGCAGCTTAGTACTGGATCGCTCTGGAAACACCATATATTTT. It is translated as CASSLVLDRSGNTIYF.

The CDR3 bases are TGCGCCAGCAGCCCGGACAACCAAGAGACCCAGTACTTC. Its translation: CASSPDNQETQYF. The chain carries TRBV5-1 and TRBJ2-5, with D maybe TRBD1 (5 bases). The CDR3 is 13 amino acids. CDR1 and CDR2 from the germline V gene are SGHRS and YFSETQ. V was shortened by 4 bases and J by 0 bases, with 7 bases between the two germline ends.

This chain joins TRBV4-1 and TRBJ2-7, with D tentatively TRBD1 (7 bases). The germline V and J ends were trimmed by 4 bases and 5 bases, with 21 bases remaining between them. The germline CDR1 and CDR2 sequences are MGHRA and YSYEKL. CDR3 length: 16 amino acids. This CDR3 reads CASSPPGAGRGDEQYF. CDR3 nucleotides: TGCGCCAGCAGCCCGCCCGGGGCGGGCAGGGGGGACGAGCAGTACTTC.

This clonotype has a count of ten or more. The chain recombines TRBV2 with TRBJ2-3, with D unclear. The CDR3 contains 14 residues. Trimming left V 8 bases short and J 4 bases short, with 16 bases between. CDR1 SNHLY and CDR2 FYNNEI come from the germline V gene. CDR3 protein: CASVSPSRSDTQYF. The CDR3 DNA follows: TGTGCCAGCGTGTCACCCTCTAGGTCAGATACGCAGTATTTT.

This chain links TRBV15 with TRBJ1-2; TRBD1 aligns across 7 bases. There are 14 residues in the CDR3. V lost 0 bases to trimming and J lost 8 bases; unmatched junction nucleotides: 6. Looked up from germline, CDR1 is LNHNV and CDR2 is YYDKDF (reference sequence). The CDR3 here is CATSRDRQGVGYTF. The CDR3 DNA reads TGTGCCACCAGCAGAGATCGACAGGGTGTGGGCTACACCTTC.

V is TRBV10-2 and J is TRBJ1-2; possibly TRBD1 for D (5 bases). V was trimmed by 0 bases and J by 2 bases, leaving 13 bases between them. This CDR3 region has 16 residues. Per germline, CDR1 WSHSY and CDR2 SAAADI. CDR3 nucleotide sequence: TGCGCCAGCAGTGAGTCGGGGGTAGGGTCCAACTATGGCTACACCTTC. It codes for CASSESGVGSNYGYTF.

In regard to this clonotype: Since a much larger clone is just one base distant, this may be a read error. V and J are TRBV12-3 or TRBV12-4 and TRBJ1-2; D is ambiguous. Trimming shortened V by 1 base and J by 4 bases, and 13 bases separated the two germline ends. The CDR3 runs 15 residues. The CDR3 bases are TGTGCCAGCAGTTTAGAGCAGGCTCAATTCTATGGCTACACCTTC. This translates into CASSLEQAQFYGYTF.

This CDR3 is CASSLPRRDTQYF. In nucleotides, the CDR3 is TGTGCCAGCAGCTTGCCCCGCAGAGATACGCAGTATTTT. V is TRBV5-4 and J is TRBJ2-3; D is unresolved. This CDR3 contains 13 residues. V was trimmed by 1 base and J by 5 bases, leaving 8 bases between them. The germline V gene encodes CDR1 SGHNT and CDR2 YYREEE (reference sequence).

This clonotype was seen only once. The V call is TRBV20-1, the J call TRBJ1-2, with 9 nucleotides matching TRBD1. The germline V gene has CDR1 DFQATT and CDR2 SNEGSKA (reference sequence). The CDR3 is 13 residues long. The CDR3 DNA sequence: TGCGGAGGGCGGCGGACAGGGGACTATGGCTACACCTTC. This gives the protein CGGRRTGDYGYTF.

The J gene is TRBJ1-6, the V gene TRBV9; D is possibly TRBD1 (6 bases). V lost 4 bases and J 3 bases, leaving 8 bases between the germline ends. The CDR3 has 14 amino acids. Per the germline V gene, CDR1 is SGDLS and CDR2 is YYNGEE. The CDR3 sequence is CASSRGLYNSPLHF. The CDR3 DNA reads TGTGCCAGCAGCCGGGGGCTCTATAATTCACCCCTCCACTTT.

For this clonotype: A single base separates this from a much larger clone, so it may be a read error. The chain carries TRBV28 and TRBJ2-1, with D perhaps matching TRBD2 (5 bases). V dropped 10 bases and J dropped 3 bases, with 22 bases sitting between them. Germline lookup yields CDR1 MDHEN and CDR2 SYDVKM. This CDR3 is built from 16 residues. CDR3 DNA sequence: TGTGCCACCTCGAGGGCTAGGGCTAGCATCTACAATGAGCAGTTCTTC. Protein product: CATSRARASIYNEQFF.

Of note for this clonotype: This may arise from a read error, as a much more abundant clone is one base away. This is likely a read error, given that the CDR3 carries no conserved phenylalanine or tryptophan at its end. This chain connects TRBV9 to TRBJ1-1; no clear D. Trimming removed 5 bases at V and 3 bases at J, with 11 bases between. CDR3 length: 13 amino acids. The germline gives CDR1 SGDLS, CDR2 YYNGEE. This CDR3 is CASSLVLDTEAFS. CDR3 coding DNA: TGTGCCAGCAGTTTGGTACTCGACACTGAAGCTTTCTCT.